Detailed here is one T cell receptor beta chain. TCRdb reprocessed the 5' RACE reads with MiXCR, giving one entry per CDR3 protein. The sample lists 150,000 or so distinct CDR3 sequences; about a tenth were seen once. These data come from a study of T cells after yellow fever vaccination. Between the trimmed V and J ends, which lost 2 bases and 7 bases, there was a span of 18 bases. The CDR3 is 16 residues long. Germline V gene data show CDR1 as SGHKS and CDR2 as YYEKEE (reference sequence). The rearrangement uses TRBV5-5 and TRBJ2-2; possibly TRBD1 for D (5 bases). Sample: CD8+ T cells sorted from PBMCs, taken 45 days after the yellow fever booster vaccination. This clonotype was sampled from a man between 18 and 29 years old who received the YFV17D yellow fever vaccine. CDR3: CASSLYGAADGGELFF. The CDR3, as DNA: TGTGCCAGCAGCTTATATGGGGCCGCTGACGGCGGGGAGCTGTTTTTT. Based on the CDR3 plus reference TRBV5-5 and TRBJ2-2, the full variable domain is DAGVTQSPTHLIKTRGQQVTLRCSPISGHKSVSWYQQVLGQGPQFIFQYYEKEERGRGNFPDRFSARQFPNYSSELNVNALLLGDSALYLCASSLYGAADGGELFFGEGSRLTVL.